This T cell receptor beta chain stems from a study of beta chain features in type 1 diabetes. Sequencing targeted expressed TCRB transcripts, as all isolated RNA had been reverse transcribed. Sequencing produced, on average, approximately 940,000 reads for the stem cell-like memory T cell samples. Clones were sequenced by immunoSEQ multiplex PCR, and TCRdb holds only the in-frame ones, with some missing. There are approximately 40,000 clones in the sample; about half occur only once, and around 0.25% lies in the top ten. J gave up 4 bases and V 7 bases, and 8 bases lay outside the gene matches. CDR3 length: 15 residues. Germline values: CDR1 SGHTA, CDR2 FQGNSA. All sorted populations exceeded 95% purity.

The chain links TRBV7-2 to TRBJ2-5; 11 bases match TRBD1. This TCR came from a woman in her 30s in good health. The sequenced material came from stem cell memory CD4+ T cells from blood. The CDR3 sequence is CASTATGQGGETQYF. CDR3 coding DNA: TGTGCCAGCACCGCGACGGGACAGGGGGGAGAGACCCAGTACTTC.